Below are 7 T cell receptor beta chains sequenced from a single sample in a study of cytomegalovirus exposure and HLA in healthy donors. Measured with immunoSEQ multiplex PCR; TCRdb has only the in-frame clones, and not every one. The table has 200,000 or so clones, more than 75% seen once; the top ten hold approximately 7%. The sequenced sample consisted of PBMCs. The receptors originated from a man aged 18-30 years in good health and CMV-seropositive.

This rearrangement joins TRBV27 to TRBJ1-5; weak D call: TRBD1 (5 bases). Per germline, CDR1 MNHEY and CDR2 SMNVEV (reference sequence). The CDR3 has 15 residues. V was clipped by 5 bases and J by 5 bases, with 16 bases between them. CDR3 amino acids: CASSPGGLGYQPQHF. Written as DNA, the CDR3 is TGTGCCAGCAGTCCCGGGGGGTTAGGCTATCAGCCCCAGCATTTT.

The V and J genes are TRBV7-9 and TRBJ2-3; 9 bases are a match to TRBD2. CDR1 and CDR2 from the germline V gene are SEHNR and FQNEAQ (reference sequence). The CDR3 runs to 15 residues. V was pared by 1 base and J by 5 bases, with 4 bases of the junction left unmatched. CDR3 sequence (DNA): TGTGCCAGCAGCTTAGGAGGGACTAGCCAAGATACGCAGTATTTT. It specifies CASSLGGTSQDTQYF.

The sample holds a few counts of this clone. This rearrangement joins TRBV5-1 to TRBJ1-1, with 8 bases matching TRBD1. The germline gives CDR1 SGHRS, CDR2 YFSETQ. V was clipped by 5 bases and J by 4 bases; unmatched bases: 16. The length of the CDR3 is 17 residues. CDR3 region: CASSYRQGLINGTEAFF. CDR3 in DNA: TGCGCCAGCAGTTATAGACAGGGGCTGATTAACGGCACTGAAGCTTTCTTT.

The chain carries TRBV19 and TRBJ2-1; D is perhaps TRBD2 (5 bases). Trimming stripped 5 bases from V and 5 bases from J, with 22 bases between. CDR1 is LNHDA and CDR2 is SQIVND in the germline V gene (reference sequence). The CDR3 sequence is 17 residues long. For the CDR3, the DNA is TGTGCCAGTAGTCCCGACGCTAGCCCGGGGTCGGACAATGAGCAGTTCTTC. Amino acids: CASSPDASPGSDNEQFF.

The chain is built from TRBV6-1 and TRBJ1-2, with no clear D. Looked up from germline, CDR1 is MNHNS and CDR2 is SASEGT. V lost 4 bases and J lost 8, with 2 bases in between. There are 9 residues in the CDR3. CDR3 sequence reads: CASSAGYTF. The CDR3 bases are TGTGCCAGCAGTGCGGGCTACACCTTC.

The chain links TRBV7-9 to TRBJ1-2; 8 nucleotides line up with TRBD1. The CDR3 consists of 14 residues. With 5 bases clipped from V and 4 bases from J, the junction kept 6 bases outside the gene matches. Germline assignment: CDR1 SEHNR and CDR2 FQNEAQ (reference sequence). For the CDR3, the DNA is TGTGCCAGCAGCCGGGCAGGGGGCCTCTATGGCTACACCTTC. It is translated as CASSRAGGLYGYTF.

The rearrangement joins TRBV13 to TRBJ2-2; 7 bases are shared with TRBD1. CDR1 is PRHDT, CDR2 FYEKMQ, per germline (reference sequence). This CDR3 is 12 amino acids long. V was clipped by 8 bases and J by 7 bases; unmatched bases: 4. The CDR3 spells CASLRGRGELFF. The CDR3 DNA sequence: TGTGCCAGCCTTAGGGGGCGCGGGGAGCTGTTTTTT.